The 30 T cell receptor beta chains below were found in one sample sequenced in a study of tumor-infiltrating lymphocytes in primary liver carcinoma. Total RNA and DNA came together from around 20-30 mg of bulk tissue without cell sorting. The input was 500 ng total RNA; TCR beta cDNA was made from it with a constant-region primer. Sequencing libraries for TCR beta derived from three nested multiplex PCR rounds that used slightly modified ARM-PCR. Amplification in the first two PCR rounds was performed using TRBV1-TRBV30 forward primers and a C-beta reverse primer for around 10 cycles each. TCRdb analysed the multiplex PCR reads with MiXCR anew, one entry per CDR3 protein. The data show more than 100,000 distinct CDR3 sequences, 50% to 65% seen once. The specimen was liver tumor tissue from sampling region 1. The sample's subset: tumor region T1, superior pole. Receptors originate from a woman aged 55-70 years with primary liver carcinoma and hepatitis B virus infection.

On this clonotype: An end of the junction differs from the germline gene, which may be a read error. The chain carries TRBV11-1 and TRBJ2-6; D is perhaps TRBD2 (6 bases). The germline gives CDR1 SGHAT, CDR2 FQDESV (reference sequence). There are 17 residues in the CDR3. This chain's CDR3 is CASNLADCSSGSNVLTF. CDR3 nucleotide sequence: TGTGCCAGCAACTTAGCGGACTGTTCCTCTGGGTCCAACGTCCTGACTTTC.

This clonotype was seen a single time. A read error is likely, as this CDR3 ends without the conserved phenylalanine or tryptophan. The limits of the CDR3 on the DNA are not certain, so only TCRdb's listed CDR3 is given. The chain is built from TRBV5-1 and TRBJ2-7; TRBD1, as called in the table, went unchecked against the DNA. CDR1 is SGHRS and CDR2 is YFSETQ in the germline V gene. The CDR3 region is 15 residues in length, termini included. Here the CDR3 reads CASSPRGTGAEEQCL.

This clonotype has a count of ten or more. V usage is TRBV11-2 and J usage is TRBJ2-7; 13 bases match TRBD2. The ends lost 4 bases at V and 6 bases at J; junction bases unmatched: 0. Germline V gives CDR1 SGHAT, CDR2 FQNNGV. This CDR3 is 13 amino acids long. The CDR3 here is CASSWTSGSEQYF. In nucleotides, the CDR3 is TGTGCCAGCAGCTGGACTAGCGGGAGCGAGCAGTACTTC.

This clonotype was picked up a small number of times. Since the CDR3 does not end with the conserved phenylalanine or tryptophan, this likely comes from a read error. The DNA is omitted, as the CDR3 cannot be located on it reliably, and the CDR3 follows TCRdb's listing. The chain is built from TRBV11-2 and TRBJ2-5. Inclusive of both ends, the CDR3 amounts to 13 amino acids. Germline V gene sequence: CDR1 SGHAT, CDR2 FQNNGV. The CDR3 spells CASSLEPEETQYL.

V is TRBV20-1 and J is TRBJ1-5; the D gene is possibly TRBD1 (5 bases). The CDR3 consists of 15 residues. Trimming took 3 bases from V and 1 from J, leaving 13 bases between them. Germline V gives CDR1 DFQATT, CDR2 SNEGSKA (reference sequence). The CDR3 loop reads CSARDPWGSNQPQHF. The CDR3 DNA reads as TGCAGTGCTAGGGACCCCTGGGGGAGCAATCAGCCCCAGCATTTT.

By its share, this clonotype is medium-sized. The chain joins TRBV11-2 to TRBJ1-3, with D unclear. This CDR3 has 13 amino acids. V lost 7 bases, J lost 7 bases, and 14 bases lay in between. Germline V lookup: CDR1 SGHAT, CDR2 FQNNGV. The CDR3 DNA reads as TGTGCCAGCACCAGCCCAAATCGGAACACCATATATTTT. Protein sequence: CASTSPNRNTIYF.

In regard to this clonotype: With a much larger clone just one base away, this may be a read error. Likely a read error: the CDR3 ends without its conserved phenylalanine or tryptophan. No DNA is shown, since the ends of the CDR3 on it are uncertain; the CDR3 is the one TCRdb lists. This CDR3 is CSVEVPGQLHERFL. J is TRBJ2-1 and V is TRBV29-1; the table calls TRBD1, which could not be checked here. Germline CDR1 reads SQVTM; CDR2 reads ANQGSEA. A total of 14 residues make up the CDR3, ends included.

Points on this clonotype: The junction does not match germline at one end; this may be a read error. CDR3 nucleotides: TGTGTCAGCAGCTTACAAAACTCTGAAGCTTTCTTC. Its translation is CVSSLQNSEAFF. V is TRBV11-2 and J is TRBJ1-1; D is ambiguous. Germline V gene data show CDR1 as SGHAT and CDR2 as FQNNGV. This CDR3 contains 12 residues.

A note on this clonotype: The conserved final phenylalanine or tryptophan is absent from the CDR3, which likely points to a read error. The J gene is TRBJ2-7, the V gene TRBV6-5; 12 bases are shared with TRBD1. Per germline, CDR1 MNHEY and CDR2 SVGAGI. The CDR3 has 14 residues. The CDR3 is CASSWGQGASEQYS. The CDR3 DNA is TGCGCCAGCAGTTGGGGACAGGGGGCCAGCGAGCAGTACTCC.

The chain has TRBV11-1 and TRBJ2-5, with D possibly matching TRBD2 (6 bases). The CDR3 extends over 16 amino acids. Germline CDR1 and CDR2: SGHAT and FQDESV (reference sequence). Trimming took off 4 bases at V and 2 bases at J, with 17 bases between the two ends. This chain's CDR3 is CASSSLAGGYQETQYF. CDR3 nucleotide sequence: TGTGCCAGCAGCTCCCTGGCAGGAGGGTATCAAGAGACCCAGTACTTC.

As for this clonotype: A junction boundary mismatches the germline segment, possibly from a read error. This chain links TRBV11-2 with TRBJ1-5; D unresolved. Germline loops: CDR1 SGHAT, CDR2 FQNNGV. The CDR3 length is 13 residues. CDR3 residues: CASNLVTGKPQHF. The CDR3 DNA is TGTGCCAGCAACTTAGTTACCGGGAAGCCCCAGCATTTT.

On this clonotype itself: A junction boundary mismatches the germline segment, possibly from a read error. CDR3 sequence reads: CASSQEGLGTYGCTF. The CDR3 bases are TGCGCCAGCAGTCAAGAGGGACTCGGAACATATGGCTGCACCTTC. The chain has TRBV4-1 and TRBJ1-2, with TRBD1 as a possible D gene (5 bases). Germline V lookup: CDR1 MGHRA, CDR2 YSYEKL. This CDR3 is 15 amino acids long.

This clonotype was seen ten or more times. The genes are TRBV29-1 and TRBJ2-3, with 9 bases lining up with TRBD1. CDR1 and CDR2 (germline): SQVTM, ANQGSEA. This CDR3 is built from 14 residues. J lost 4 bases, V lost 7 bases, and 9 bases had no gene match. The CDR3 is CSAAGTGLADTQYF. The CDR3 DNA sequence: TGCAGCGCTGCGGGGACAGGGCTGGCAGATACGCAGTATTTT.

This clonotype was seen at least ten times. The chain combines TRBV29-1 with TRBJ2-7; no clear D. Deletions cut 4 bases from V and 7 bases from J, with 14 bases between. The germline gives CDR1 SQVTM, CDR2 ANQGSEA. The CDR3 has 12 residues. This chain's CDR3 is CSVGKGLGEQYF. DNA of the CDR3: TGCAGCGTTGGAAAAGGTCTGGGGGAGCAGTACTTC.

As for this clonotype: A much more abundant neighbour one base away suggests this may be a read error. CDR3 sequence: CSVEVPGQETQYF. For the CDR3, the DNA is TGCAGCGTTGAAGTCCCCGGACAAGAGACCCAGTACTTC. V and J are TRBV29-1 and TRBJ2-5; D ambiguous. Trimming stripped 1 base from V and 2 bases from J, with 8 bases between. The V gene's germline CDR1 is SQVTM and CDR2 ANQGSEA. The CDR3 totals 13 residues. The complete variable domain, with remaining parts taken from reference TRBV29-1 and TRBJ2-5, reads SAVISQKPSRDICQRGTSLTIQCQVDSQVTMMFWYRQQPGQSLTLIATANQGSEATYESGFVIDKFPISRPNLTFSTLTVSNMSPEDSSIYLCSVEVPGQETQYFGPGTRLLVL.

The chain has TRBV11-3 and TRBJ2-2; D may be TRBD2 (5 bases). Germline CDR1 SGHNT, CDR2 YENEEA. The V end was cut by 8 bases, the J end by 5 bases, with 15 bases between. The CDR3 totals 14 residues. The CDR3, as DNA: TGTGCCAGCGGCATGGGAGAGGTGACCGGGGAGCTGTTTTTT. It translates to CASGMGEVTGELFF.

This clonotype was picked up many times. The V gene is TRBV11-1, the J gene TRBJ1-1; unclear D gene. This CDR3 is built from 15 residues. Trimming took off 1 base at V and 1 base at J, with 10 bases between the two ends. In germline, CDR1 is SGHAT, CDR2 FQDESV (reference sequence). The CDR3 protein is CASSLGRLSNTEAFF. CDR3 nucleotides: TGTGCCAGCAGCTTAGGGCGACTCTCGAACACTGAAGCTTTCTTT.

On this clonotype itself: The junction departs from the called germline gene at one end, perhaps through a read error. The V gene is TRBV11-3, the J gene TRBJ2-2, with 9 positions matching TRBD2. Germline V gives CDR1 SGHNT, CDR2 YENEEA. This CDR3 comprises 17 residues. CDR3 nucleotides: TGTGCCAGCAGGTTAGGCAGGCTAGCGGGAAACACCGGGGACCTGTTTTTC. Amino acids: CASRLGRLAGNTGDLFF. The variable domain in full, with the rest retrieved from reference TRBV11-3 and TRBJ2-2, is EAGVVQSPRYKIIEKKQPVAFWCNPISGHNTLYWYLQNLGQGPELLIRYENEEAVDDSQLPKDRFSAERLKGVDSTLKIQPAELGDSAVYLCASRLGRLAGNTGDLFFGEGSRLTVL.

With respect to this clonotype: This clone may be a read error of a much larger clone one base away. This chain links TRBV4-2 with TRBJ2-7; D remains ambiguous. This CDR3 spans 14 amino acids. The V gene's germline CDR1 is LGHNA and CDR2 YNFKEQ. The DNA for the CDR3 is TGTGCCAACAGCCAAGAGGATGGTTGGAAAGAGCAGTACTTC. This gives the protein CANSQEDGWKEQYF.

The chain is built from TRBV28 and TRBJ2-1; 11 bases align to TRBD2. Germline CDR1 is MDHEN and CDR2 is SYDVKM. The CDR3 contains 14 residues. The trim removed 3 bases at V and 10 bases at J, leaving 5 bases unmatched. CDR3 nucleotides: TGTGCCAGCAGTTTCCTAGCGGGAGGAGAGGAGCAGTTCTTC. Translating it yields CASSFLAGGEEQFF.

Notes on this clonotype: A much larger clone sits a single nucleotide away, making a read error possible. The CDR3 loop is CTSSPGSGIPAEETQYF. DNA for the CDR3: TGTACCAGCAGCCCAGGGAGCGGGATCCCGGCTGAAGAGACCCAGTACTTC. J is TRBJ2-5 and V is TRBV4-2; 7 nucleotides line up with TRBD2. CDR1 and CDR2 from the germline V gene are LGHNA and YNFKEQ. The CDR3 totals 17 residues.

On this clonotype: This may come from a read error, since a much larger clone is one base off. The conserved closing phenylalanine or tryptophan is absent in this CDR3, likely reflecting a read error. This chain joins TRBV6-2 or TRBV6-3 and TRBJ1-1; no clear D gene. CDR1 MNHEY and CDR2 SVGEGT come from the germline V gene. V dropped 7 bases and J dropped 0 bases, with 3 bases sitting between them. This CDR3 comprises 11 residues. CDR3 region: CASMVNTEAFI. Written as DNA, the CDR3 is TGTGCCAGCATGGTGAACACTGAAGCTTTCATT.

As concerns this clonotype: The junction departs from germline at one end; a sequencing error may be responsible. The chain has TRBV11-2 and TRBJ2-7; 9 bases are shared with TRBD2. This CDR3 comprises 13 residues. Looked up from germline, CDR1 is SGHAT and CDR2 is FQNNGV. CDR3 coding DNA: TGTGCCAGCAACTTAGGACGACTAGCGGCAGACTACTTC. It encodes CASNLGRLAADYF.

The chain employs TRBV6-4 and TRBJ2-2; 7 bases map to TRBD1. Germline V CDR1 and CDR2: MRHNA, SNTAGT. V was pared by 8 bases and J by 4 bases, with 4 bases of the junction left unmatched. The CDR3 totals 13 residues. CDR3 loop: CASGTGATGELFF. DNA of the CDR3: TGTGCCAGCGGTACAGGGGCCACCGGGGAGCTGTTTTTT.

This clonotype was detected many times. The chain has TRBV12-3 or TRBV12-4 and TRBJ1-1; the D is unclear. The CDR3 consists of 13 residues. Trimming shortened V by 3 bases and J by 8 bases, and 13 bases separated the two germline ends. In DNA, the CDR3 is TGTGCCAGCAGTTTGCGGGGATTCCTAGAAGCTTTCTTT. The encoded protein is CASSLRGFLEAFF.

This clonotype was detected a few times. The genes are TRBV25-1 and TRBJ2-3; TRBD1 matches at 9 bases. V lost 4 bases, J lost 6 bases, and 14 bases stayed unmatched. CDR1 and CDR2 (germline): MGHDK, SYGVNS. The CDR3 spans 17 residues. CDR3 nucleotide sequence: TGTGCCAGCAGTGGGTTTGTTCGGACAGGGGCCGGGGATACGCAGTATTTT. It codes for CASSGFVRTGAGDTQYF.

The chain is built from TRBV28 and TRBJ2-5; 9 bases agree with TRBD2. Germline V CDR1 and CDR2: MDHEN, SYDVKM. The junction had 15 bases not matched to a gene; V was cut back by 8 bases and J by 5 bases. This CDR3 contains 16 residues. This CDR3 is CASRRTSATSWETQYF. CDR3 nucleotide sequence: TGTGCCAGCCGGAGGACTAGCGCAACTTCATGGGAGACCCAGTACTTC.

Comment on this clonotype: A much larger clone differs from this one at a single base, so this may be a read error. The V and J genes are TRBV29-1 and TRBJ2-2, with TRBD1 matching 10 bases. This CDR3 is 17 amino acids long. Per germline, CDR1 SQVTM and CDR2 ANQGSEA. CDR3 DNA: TGCAGCGCGCGGGACAGGGGACTAGGGTGTAACACCGAGGAGCTGTTTTTT. Its translation: CSARDRGLGCNTEELFF.

A single count supports this clonotype. The junction and the germline gene differ at one end; a read error may be behind it. The V call is TRBV10-2, the J call TRBJ1-2, with D maybe TRBD1 (6 bases). This CDR3 contains 13 residues. Germline-derived CDR1 and CDR2 are WSHSY and SAAADI. This chain's CDR3 is CTSSEGGNYGYTF. CDR3 sequence (DNA): TGCACCAGCAGTGAGGGGGGAAACTATGGCTACACCTTC.

A note on this clonotype: A much larger clone lies one base from this, so it may be a read error. The chain links TRBV11-3 to TRBJ1-2; D is undetermined. Deletions cut 3 bases from V and 8 bases from J, with 13 bases between. The CDR3 consists of 13 residues. CDR1 and CDR2 (germline): SGHNT, YENEEA. The CDR3 sequence is CASSFDSRRGYTF. In DNA form, the CDR3 reads TGTGCCAGCAGCTTTGATAGCCGCCGGGGCTACACCTTC.